One T cell receptor (beta chain) is described in this entry. Its antigen specificity is not known. No much larger clone is present one base from it, and per-base qualities are unavailable. The junction shows trimming of 0 bases on V and 8 bases on J, and the gene matches do not reach 18 bases of it. The CDR3 runs 18 amino acids, cysteine and phenylalanine included. Only the CDR3 DNA is retained, 54 bases long and in frame from the first base. CDR1 and CDR2 were assigned from the germline V gene as SQVTM and ANQGSEA. Peripheral blood CD8+ and CD4+ T cells from healthy donors, Susac syndrome patients and multiple sclerosis patients were profiled using high-throughput TCR beta sequencing. Multiple sclerosis controls were treatment-naive patients with stable or active relapsing-remitting disease fulfilling revised McDonald criteria. Bulk CD8+ and CD4+ T cells were purified by magnetic negative isolation, while CD8+ TEMRA cells were enriched using FACS. Blood was drawn into EDTA tubes, processed within 24 hours, and PBMCs were isolated by density gradient centrifugation. PBMCs destined for TCR sequencing were cryopreserved in liquid nitrogen and later thawed in a 37 °C water bath. A purity of at least 90% was achieved for sorted or isolated CD4+, CD8+ and CD8+ TEMRA cells.

These data are taken from a study of CD8 T cells in Susac syndrome (dated by TCRdb to the late 2010s). For the wider study: The study used repertoire sequencing to test whether antigen drove CD8+ T cell activation and differentiation in Susac syndrome. The study compared CD8+ T cell repertoire clonality among eleven to twelve healthy donors, 14 Susac syndrome patients and approximately 16 multiple sclerosis patients.

Study-wide conclusions, independent of this receptor: The number of individuals in the TCR sequencing and HLA analysis was acknowledged as relatively small.

RNA was extracted using the RNeasy kit, and roughly 0.5 to 1 microgram was reverse transcribed with random hexamers. The immunoSEQ multiplex PCR assay, which covers 54 Vbeta and 13 Jbeta segments, was used to amplify TCR beta CDR3 regions. To correct PCR amplification bias, a synthetic template baseline was used for both primer optimization and computational correction. The authors processed their data as follows. Reads were annotated to V, D and J genes according to IMGT and were analyzed with immunoSEQ Analyzer, with only productive sequences retained. Clonality was calculated as one minus the Shannon entropy normalized by log2 of the number of productive unique sequences. For each patient and control, public and private clones were evaluated within the 100 most prevalent clones. Clones were defined as Susac-specific if absent from the healthy and MS cohorts, from 900 to 1,200 published viral clones and from other ImmuneACCESS disease sequences. TCRdb trimmed the raw reads at Q25, called clones with MiXCR and kept productive beta chains. Duplicate CDR3 protein sequences are folded into a single record with the most common DNA and genes. The V and J calls come from TCRdb's annotation, not from the publication. The sample includes about 150,000 distinct CDR3 sequences, with about 95% observed a single time. Roughly 0.16% of the sample lies in the top ten.

Input material: CD8+ T cells from PBMCs. The source of this sequence is a human donor with multiple sclerosis. The sequence is built from TRBV29-1 and TRBJ2-1; TRBD2 matches 8 bases in the middle. The bases are TGCAGCGTTGAAGATCTTACCCGGACTAGCCGGGTTGTCTATGAGCAGTTCTTC. Translated, this gives CSVEDLTRTSRVVYEQFF.